Below are 20 T cell receptor beta chains sequenced from a single sample in a study of T-cell memory formation after mild COVID-19 (dated by TCRdb to the early 2020s). Library generation was performed with 5' RACE. Sequencing instrument: Illumina NovaSeq 6000. The public reads were run again by TCRdb, first through fastp at Q25 and then through MiXCR, and only productive beta chains were kept. Rows are unified per CDR3 protein, each entry keeping the most common DNA and genes. This sample lists approximately 490,000 distinct CDR3 sequences; about a fifth were detected once. Roughly an eighth of the sample is in the top ten clones. The sample was PBMCs or a T cell subset sorted from them (not recorded which). These receptors all stem from an adult woman who had mild COVID-19 (a few samples of this study predate the infection). The sample titles of this study are shuffled in the database, so cell type and time point are left out; the donor was told from shared clones.

The chain links TRBV5-1 to TRBJ2-5; 7 nucleotides match TRBD2. J gave up 10 bases and V 4 bases, and 16 bases lay outside the gene matches. Germline V gives CDR1 SGHRS, CDR2 YFSETQ. CDR3 size: 15 residues. The CDR3 bases are TGCGCCAGCAGCCCCTCAGCGGGACTCCTCAAGGACCAGTACTTC. This codes for CASSPSAGLLKDQYF. The complete variable domain, with remaining parts taken from reference TRBV5-1 and TRBJ2-5, reads KAGVTQTPRYLIKTRGQQVTLSCSPISGHRSVSWYQQTPGQGLQFLFEYFSETQRNKGNFPGRFSGRQFSNSRSEMNVSTLELGDSALYLCASSPSAGLLKDQYFGPGTRLLVL.

The chain is built from TRBV29-1 and TRBJ2-3, with D perhaps matching TRBD2 (6 bases). CDR3 size: 18 residues. CDR1 and CDR2 from the germline V gene are SQVTM and ANQGSEA. Trimming removed 0 bases from V and 1 base from J, with 20 bases in between. This CDR3 is CSVEEEGSYGRGTDTQYF. The CDR3 DNA reads TGCAGCGTTGAAGAGGAGGGCAGCTACGGGAGAGGCACAGATACGCAGTATTTT.

This clonotype occurred a few times. The rearrangement joins TRBV14 to TRBJ2-1; 8 nucleotides line up with TRBD1. The length of the CDR3 is 18 residues. Unmatched junction bases numbered 25, after V lost 4 bases and J lost 14 bases. Germline V gene lookup returns CDR1 SGHDN and CDR2 FVKESK. This CDR3 reads CASSLTTLRRGRGRPEFF. The DNA of the CDR3 is TGTGCCAGCAGCCTGACAACCCTCCGAAGGGGCAGGGGGCGTCCGGAGTTCTTC.

The chain has TRBV14 and TRBJ2-3; 7 bases are a match to TRBD1. CDR3 size: 14 residues. CDR1 is SGHDN and CDR2 is FVKESK in the germline V gene. Losses at the gene ends were 6 bases for V and 3 bases for J; bases not matched to a gene: 6. The CDR3 coding sequence is TGTGCCAGCAGTCCCAGGGGGTGGACAGATACGCAGTATTTT. Amino acids: CASSPRGWTDTQYF.

This clonotype was detected only a few times. J is TRBJ2-5 and V is TRBV12-3 or TRBV12-4; D may match TRBD1 or TRBD2 (5 bases each). V lost 4 bases to trimming and J lost 5 bases, with 14 bases between them. CDR3 length: 14 residues. CDR3: CASSSPGRGETQYF. In nucleotides, the CDR3 is TGTGCCAGCAGTTCGCCGGGACGTGGCGAGACCCAGTACTTC.

The chain links TRBV5-1 to TRBJ2-2; 11 bases fit TRBD2. CDR3 length: 15 amino acids. The germline V gene encodes CDR1 SGHRS and CDR2 YFSETQ. Germline trimming cut 4 bases from V and 6 bases from J; bases unmatched to any gene: 5. The CDR3 coding sequence is TGCGCCAGCAGCCCCCAGGGACTAGCGGCCGGGGAGCTGTTTTTT. Translated, it gives CASSPQGLAAGELFF.

The table lists this clonotype with a few counts. The chain employs TRBV7-2 and TRBJ1-1; unclear D gene. Trimming removed 1 base at V and 5 bases at J, with 14 bases between. The germline gives CDR1 SGHTA, CDR2 FQGNSA. CDR3 length equals 15 residues. The CDR3 protein is CASSLGGVSRTEAFF. The DNA of the CDR3 is TGTGCCAGCAGCTTAGGCGGGGTTTCGAGGACTGAAGCTTTCTTT. The full variable domain, its missing parts supplied by reference TRBV7-2 and TRBJ1-1, is GAGVSQSPSNKVTEKGKDVELRCDPISGHTALYWYRQSLGQGLEFLIYFQGNSAPDKSGLPSDRFSAERTGGSVSTLTIQRTQQEDSAVYLCASSLGGVSRTEAFFGQGTRLTVV.

The V and J genes are TRBV6-5 and TRBJ2-5, with D unclear. Germline V lookup: CDR1 MNHEY, CDR2 SVGAGI. Trimming stripped 3 bases from V and 2 bases from J, with 4 bases between. This CDR3 region has 12 residues. The CDR3 is CASSYNQETQYF. The DNA for the CDR3 is TGTGCCAGCAGTTATAATCAAGAGACCCAGTACTTC.

There are a few counts of this clonotype. The chain links TRBV9 to TRBJ2-3; D tentatively fits TRBD1 or TRBD2 (5 bases each). The V gene lost 4 bases and the J gene lost 2 bases, with 14 bases spanning the gap. The V gene's germline CDR1 is SGDLS and CDR2 YYNGEE. The CDR3 loop spans 15 amino acids. CDR3 bases: TGTGCCAGCAGCATCTCCTCAGGGACCACAGATACGCAGTATTTT. Its translation is CASSISSGTTDTQYF.

This clonotype has more than one count but fewer than ten. The chain carries TRBV14 and TRBJ1-2; no reliable D call. CDR3 length: 13 residues. V lost 0 bases to trimming and J lost 10 bases, with 12 bases between them. The V gene's germline CDR1 is SGHDN and CDR2 FVKESK. The CDR3, as DNA: TGTGCCAGCAGCCAAGACCGAGTTCTAGACTACACCTTC. Translated: CASSQDRVLDYTF.

This clonotype was recorded a few times. CDR3: CASSLRNPRETQYF. The CDR3, as DNA: TGTGCCAGCAGCTTAAGAAACCCTAGGGAGACCCAGTACTTC. The chain recombines TRBV11-2 with TRBJ2-5; D is ambiguous. The germline CDR1 and CDR2 sequences are SGHAT and FQNNGV. V lost 2 bases and J 5 bases, leaving 12 bases between the germline ends. The CDR3 has 14 residues.

The chain links TRBV20-1 to TRBJ1-2; 8 nucleotides match TRBD1. This CDR3 has 14 residues. Germline V gene sequence: CDR1 DFQATT, CDR2 SNEGSKA (reference sequence). V lost 2 bases and J lost 1; bases outside the gene matches: 3. CDR3 sequence: CSARSGQGNYGYTF. CDR3 coding DNA: TGCAGTGCTAGATCCGGACAGGGTAACTATGGCTACACCTTC.

This clonotype was seen more than once but under ten times. V usage is TRBV5-6 and J usage is TRBJ2-1, with D hard to call. CDR3 length: 13 residues. Germline V gene lookup returns CDR1 SGHDT and CDR2 YYEEEE. Trimming took off 1 base at V and 3 bases at J, with 5 bases between the two ends. The CDR3: CASSLKDYNEQFF. CDR3 DNA sequence: TGTGCCAGCAGCTTGAAGGACTACAATGAGCAGTTCTTC.

The rearrangement joins TRBV24-1 to TRBJ2-1; 10 bases are a match to TRBD2. The CDR3 contains 16 residues. The germline gives CDR1 KGHDR, CDR2 SFDVKD. J lost 0 bases, V lost 8 bases, and 6 bases had no gene match. The CDR3 loop is CATTDSGRSSYNEQFF. For the CDR3, the DNA is TGTGCCACCACAGATAGCGGGAGGTCCTCCTACAATGAGCAGTTCTTC.

This clonotype was detected a few times. Here the CDR3 reads CATSDEGLAGFTEQFF. As DNA, the CDR3 is TGTGCCACCAGTGATGAAGGGCTAGCGGGATTCACTGAGCAGTTCTTC. The rearrangement joins TRBV24-1 to TRBJ2-1; 9 nucleotides line up with TRBD2. The germline gives CDR1 KGHDR, CDR2 SFDVKD. The V segment lost 3 bases and the J segment 9 bases; nucleotides outside the gene matches: 11. The CDR3 has 16 amino acids.

J is TRBJ1-4 and V is TRBV4-1; no clear D. Germline CDR1 reads MGHRA; CDR2 reads YSYEKL. The CDR3 loop spans 14 amino acids. Trimming removed 5 bases from V and 7 bases from J, with 14 bases in between. The CDR3 region has the DNA TGCGCCAGCAGCGGGCCGGGCTCGGGTGAAAAACTGTTTTTT. This gives the protein CASSGPGSGEKLFF.

The chain links TRBV6-5 to TRBJ2-2; 8 positions match TRBD1. The CDR3 sequence is 14 residues long. CDR1 is MNHEY and CDR2 is SVGAGI in the germline V gene. The V and J ends lost 6 bases and 7 bases, in that order; junction bases with no gene match: 7. The CDR3 DNA reads as TGTGCCAGCAGGCGCAGGGGGCAAGACGGGGAGCTGTTTTTT. Amino acids: CASRRRGQDGELFF.

The genes are TRBV10-3 and TRBJ2-5, with D maybe TRBD2 (6 bases). Germline V lookup: CDR1 ENHRY, CDR2 SYGVKD. The CDR3 extends over 13 amino acids. The V and J ends lost 4 bases and 2 bases respectively, with 8 bases between them. The DNA for the CDR3 is TGTGCCATCAGTGGGGACTTACAAGAGACCCAGTACTTC. Its translation is CAISGDLQETQYF.

This clonotype was counted only a few times. The rearrangement links TRBV7-8 to TRBJ2-6; no clear D. CDR1 SGHVS and CDR2 FQNEAQ come from the germline V gene. V shed 5 bases and J shed 0 bases, with 14 bases lying between them. The CDR3 contains 17 residues. CDR3 loop: CASSPRLSSSGANVLTF. The CDR3 coding sequence is TGTGCCAGCAGCCCCCGCCTGTCGAGCTCTGGGGCCAACGTCCTGACTTTC.

This chain uses TRBV5-8 with TRBJ1-4; D is uncertain. V dropped 4 bases and J dropped 8 bases, with 24 bases sitting between them. CDR1 SGHTS and CDR2 YDEGEE come from the germline V gene. This CDR3 is 17 amino acids long. Written as DNA, the CDR3 is TGTGCCAGCAGCCCCGATAAACTTCACACGGCGGAGGAAAAACTGTTTTTT. Its protein is CASSPDKLHTAEEKLFF.